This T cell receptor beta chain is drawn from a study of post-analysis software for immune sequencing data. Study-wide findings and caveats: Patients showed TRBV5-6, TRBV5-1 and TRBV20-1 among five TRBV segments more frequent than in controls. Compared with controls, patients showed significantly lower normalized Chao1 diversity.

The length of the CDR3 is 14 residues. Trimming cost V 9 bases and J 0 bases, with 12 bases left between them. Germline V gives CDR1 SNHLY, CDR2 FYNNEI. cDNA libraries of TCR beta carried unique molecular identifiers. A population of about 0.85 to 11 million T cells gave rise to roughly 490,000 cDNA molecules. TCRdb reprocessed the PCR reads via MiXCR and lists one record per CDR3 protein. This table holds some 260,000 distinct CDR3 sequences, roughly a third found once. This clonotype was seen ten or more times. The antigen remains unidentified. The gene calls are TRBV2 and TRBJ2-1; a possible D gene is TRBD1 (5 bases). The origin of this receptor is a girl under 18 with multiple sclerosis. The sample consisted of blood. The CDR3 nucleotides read TGTGCCAGTTCGGACAAGAGCTCCTACAATGAGCAGTTCTTC. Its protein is CASSDKSSYNEQFF. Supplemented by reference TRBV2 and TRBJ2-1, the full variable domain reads EPEVTQTPSHQVTQMGQEVILRCVPISNHLYFYWYRQILGQKVEFLVSFYNNEISEKSEIFDDQFSVERPDGSNFTLKIRSTKLEDSAMYFCASSDKSSYNEQFFGPGTRLTVL.